The 29 T cell receptor beta chains below were found in one sample sequenced in a study of OX40 agonist ivuxolimab in advanced cancers. Profiled with immunoSEQ multiplex PCR; TCRdb holds only in-frame clones, not every one. The table includes about 83,000 clones, about 90% detected once. Sequencing used CD4+ or CD8+ T cells sorted from blood, obtained in a trial of the OX40 agonist ivuxolimab. The receptors here all came from an adult with an advanced solid tumor such as melanoma, head and neck, liver or kidney cancer.

The chain couples TRBV27 to TRBJ2-1; 10 bases fit TRBD2. Per germline, CDR1 MNHEY and CDR2 SMNVEV (reference sequence). Trimming at V came to 8 bases and at J to 0 bases, leaving 4 bases not matched to a gene. CDR3 length: 15 amino acids. Written as DNA, the CDR3 is TGTGCCAGCTGGGTAGCGGGGGGCTCCTACAATGAGCAGTTCTTC. Amino acid sequence: CASWVAGGSYNEQFF.

V gene TRBV7-9 combines with J gene TRBJ1-1, with no clear D. CDR3 length: 14 amino acids. Germline V CDR1 and CDR2: SEHNR, FQNEAQ (reference sequence). Trimming took off 0 bases at V and 0 bases at J, with 5 bases between the two ends. The CDR3, as DNA: TGTGCCAGCAGCTTAGCTGGTGTGAACACTGAAGCTTTCTTT. Translated, it gives CASSLAGVNTEAFF. The complete variable domain, with remaining parts taken from reference TRBV7-9 and TRBJ1-1, reads DTGVSQNPRHKITKRGQNVTFRCDPISEHNRLYWYRQTLGQGPEFLTYFQNEAQLEKSRLLSDRFSAERPKGSFSTLEIQRTEQGDSAMYLCASSLAGVNTEAFFGQGTRLTVV.

This clone occurred once. The chain combines TRBV4-2 with TRBJ1-2, with D uncertain. The CDR3 covers 11 residues. V was trimmed by 1 base and J by 7 bases, leaving 4 bases between them. CDR1 is LGHNA and CDR2 is YNFKEQ in the germline V gene. The CDR3 reads CASSQGSGYTF. The DNA for the CDR3 is TGTGCCAGCAGCCAAGGGAGTGGCTACACCTTC.

This chain links TRBV2 with TRBJ1-5, with D perhaps TRBD1 (5 bases). The CDR3 sequence is 16 residues long. Trimming stripped 2 bases from V and 0 bases from J, with 11 bases between. Germline values: CDR1 SNHLY, CDR2 FYNNEI. The CDR3 bases are TGTGCCAGCAGTGAATATAAGACAGTTAGCAATCAGCCCCAGCATTTT. Translation gives CASSEYKTVSNQPQHF.

The rearrangement links TRBV30 to TRBJ2-1; TRBD2 is a possible D gene (5 bases). From germline, CDR1 is GTSNPN and CDR2 SVGIG (reference sequence). Deletions cut 5 bases from V and 9 bases from J, with 11 bases between. This CDR3 comprises 11 residues. The CDR3 DNA reads as TGTGCCTGGTGGGCAGGACTTGAGCAGTTCTTC. This sequence encodes CAWWAGLEQFF.

The CDR3: CASSSTYEQYV. CDR3 DNA sequence: TGTGCCAGCAGTTCAACCTACGAGCAGTACGTC. The chain uses TRBV6-6 and TRBJ2-7; D ambiguous. The V and J ends lost 4 bases and 2 bases respectively, with 3 bases between them. This CDR3 spans 11 amino acids. From germline, CDR1 is MNHNY and CDR2 SVGAGI (reference sequence).

V is TRBV25-1 and J is TRBJ2-5; D is ambiguous. V was cut by 6 bases and J by 2 bases, with 22 bases left in between. The CDR3 spans 17 residues. Germline V lookup: CDR1 MGHDK, CDR2 SYGVNS. DNA of the CDR3: TGTGCCAGCAGCGGTCTAGACGGACCACGCCTTCAAGAGACCCAGTACTTC. Encoded protein: CASSGLDGPRLQETQYF.

J is TRBJ2-1 and V is TRBV10-3; D is unresolved. The CDR3 spans 12 residues. Germline V gives CDR1 ENHRY, CDR2 SYGVKD. V lost 11 bases and J 9 bases, leaving 17 bases between the germline ends. The CDR3 region is CASQVGSGEQFF. The CDR3 DNA is TGTGCCTCCCAGGTGGGGTCTGGTGAGCAGTTCTTC.

The rearrangement joins TRBV2 to TRBJ2-7; 9 bases map to TRBD1. Trimming at V came to 0 bases and at J to 2 bases, leaving 8 bases not matched to a gene. This CDR3 region has 17 residues. CDR1 is SNHLY, CDR2 FYNNEI, per germline. The CDR3 region has the DNA TGTGCCAGCAGTGAAGCCCATTACGGGACAGGGACCTACGAGCAGTACTTC. Translating gives CASSEAHYGTGTYEQYF.

The rearrangement links TRBV7-8 to TRBJ2-1, with TRBD2 matching over 7 bases. Germline trimming cut 4 bases from V and 9 bases from J; bases unmatched to any gene: 6. This CDR3 comprises 13 residues. CDR1 SGHVS and CDR2 FQNEAQ come from the germline V gene. The CDR3 nucleotides read TGTGCCAGCAGCTCGACTAGCCTGGTTGAGCAGTTCTTC. This encodes CASSSTSLVEQFF.

V and J are TRBV28 and TRBJ2-5; the D gene is possibly TRBD2 (6 bases). With 3 bases removed from V and 3 bases from J, the gap between germline ends came to 8 bases. Germline assignment: CDR1 MDHEN and CDR2 SYDVKM. The CDR3 length is 13 residues. CDR3 nucleotides: TGTGCCAGCAGTTTGTGGGGGGAAGAGACCCAGTACTTC. It translates to CASSLWGEETQYF.

This clone was recorded only once. This sequence joins TRBV28 and TRBJ1-5; D remains ambiguous. This CDR3 region has 13 residues. Germline loops: CDR1 MDHEN, CDR2 SYDVKM. V was cut by 1 base and J by 4 bases, with 5 bases left in between. CDR3 in amino acids: CASSLFQNQPQHF. The CDR3 nucleotides read TGTGCCAGCAGTTTATTTCAAAATCAGCCCCAGCATTTT.

The chain employs TRBV9 and TRBJ2-1, with 8 bases that match TRBD2. The germline V gene encodes CDR1 SGDLS and CDR2 YYNGEE. The CDR3 contains 15 residues. V shed 0 bases and J 7 bases; nucleotides not matched to a gene: 6. CDR3 nucleotides: TGTGCCAGCAGCGTAGGTCCGGGAGGGTTGAATGAGCAGTTCTTC. Translation gives CASSVGPGGLNEQFF.

The gene calls are TRBV27 and TRBJ2-2, with TRBD2 as a possible D gene (5 bases). This CDR3 is 20 amino acids long. V dropped 0 bases and J dropped 0 bases, with 20 bases sitting between them. CDR1 and CDR2 (germline): MNHEY, SMNVEV (reference sequence). The CDR3: CASSLSTGVRIHSNTGELFF. The CDR3 nucleotides are TGTGCCAGCAGTTTATCTACCGGGGTCAGAATCCACTCGAACACCGGGGAGCTGTTTTTT.

CDR3 sequence reads: CASSYLADYNEQFF. CDR3 coding DNA: TGTGCCAGCAGTTATCTAGCGGACTACAATGAGCAGTTCTTC. The V and J genes are TRBV6-5 and TRBJ2-1, with TRBD2 matching over 7 bases. Germline V gene lookup returns CDR1 MNHEY and CDR2 SVGAGI. This CDR3 contains 14 residues. Unmatched junction bases numbered 2, after V lost 3 bases and J lost 3 bases.

This sequence joins TRBV28 and TRBJ2-2; D may match TRBD1 or TRBD2 (5 bases each). Trimming pared 3 bases from V and 3 bases from J, leaving 8 bases between. CDR1 and CDR2 from the germline V gene are MDHEN and SYDVKM. This CDR3 contains 14 residues. In DNA form, the CDR3 reads TGTGCCAGCAGTTTTCAGGGAGACACCGGGGAGCTGTTTTTT. Amino acids: CASSFQGDTGELFF.

The chain couples TRBV13 to TRBJ2-1; 12 positions match TRBD1. Germline V gene data show CDR1 as PRHDT and CDR2 as FYEKMQ (reference sequence). The V segment lost 6 bases and the J segment 8 bases; nucleotides outside the gene matches: 11. CDR3 length equals 16 residues. CDR3 nucleotides: TGTGCCAGCAGTTCAACCGGGACAGGGGGCATCTATGAGCAGTTCTTC. Encoded protein: CASSSTGTGGIYEQFF.

The chain joins TRBV19 to TRBJ2-1; 8 bases are shared with TRBD1. The CDR3 contains 14 residues. The V and J ends lost 8 bases and 4 bases, in that order; junction bases with no gene match: 7. The germline gives CDR1 LNHDA, CDR2 SQIVND (reference sequence). The CDR3 is CASGPGGQYNEQFF. The CDR3 DNA reads TGTGCCAGTGGTCCAGGGGGCCAATACAATGAGCAGTTCTTC. Based on the CDR3 plus reference TRBV19 and TRBJ2-1, the full variable domain is DGGITQSPKYLFRKEGQNVTLSCEQNLNHDAMYWYRQDPGQGLRLIYYSQIVNDFQKGDIAEGYSVSREKKESFPLTVTSAQKNPTAFYLCASGPGGQYNEQFFGPGTRLTVL.

The V call is TRBV4-1, the J call TRBJ2-1; 11 positions agree with TRBD2. The CDR3 loop spans 16 amino acids. Trimming at V came to 2 bases and at J to 5 bases, leaving 5 bases not matched to a gene. Germline V gene data show CDR1 as MGHRA and CDR2 as YSYEKL. CDR3 sequence reads: CASSQSLLAGDNEQFF. CDR3 nucleotide sequence: TGCGCCAGCAGCCAAAGTTTACTAGCGGGGGACAATGAGCAGTTCTTC.

The V and J genes are TRBV28 and TRBJ1-5; 7 nucleotides line up with TRBD1. The length of the CDR3 is 15 residues. Germline values: CDR1 MDHEN, CDR2 SYDVKM. The V and J ends lost 5 bases and 5 bases, in that order; junction bases with no gene match: 9. The CDR3 DNA sequence: TGTGCCAGCAGTGCTACAGGGGCCTTCTATCAGCCCCAGCATTTT. Encoded protein: CASSATGAFYQPQHF.

The CDR3 is CASSSGVNTEAFF. For the CDR3, the DNA is TGTGCCAGCAGCTCAGGGGTAAACACTGAAGCTTTCTTT. The rearrangement links TRBV7-9 to TRBJ1-1; possibly TRBD1 for D (6 bases). The CDR3 length is 13 residues. V was shortened by 4 bases and J by 2 bases, with 8 bases between the two germline ends. CDR1 is SEHNR, CDR2 FQNEAQ, per germline (reference sequence).

The chain employs TRBV27 and TRBJ2-3; D is perhaps TRBD2 (5 bases). Germline CDR1 and CDR2: MNHEY and SMNVEV (reference sequence). The CDR3 is 11 residues long. V was cut by 7 bases and J by 6 bases, with 8 bases left in between. The CDR3 here is CASTGEDTQYF. In DNA form, the CDR3 reads TGTGCCAGCACCGGGGAGGATACGCAGTATTTT.

The rearrangement uses TRBV11-1 and TRBJ2-7, with D tentatively TRBD1 (6 bases). Germline V CDR1 and CDR2: SGHAT, FQDESV (reference sequence). The V gene lost 6 bases and the J gene lost 3 bases, with 12 bases spanning the gap. This CDR3 contains 13 residues. The CDR3 spells CASSLEQGYEQYF. The CDR3 DNA reads as TGTGCCAGCAGTCTTGAACAGGGCTACGAGCAGTACTTC.

This chain links TRBV7-8 with TRBJ1-6; 11 bases align to TRBD1. CDR3 size: 17 residues. V shed 5 bases and J 3 bases; nucleotides not matched to a gene: 6. Germline lookup yields CDR1 SGHVS and CDR2 FQNEAQ. CDR3: CASSPGQGAIYNSPLHF. Written as DNA, the CDR3 is TGTGCCAGCAGCCCCGGACAGGGGGCTATCTATAATTCACCCCTCCACTTT.

Notes on this clone: Other DNA sequences from this sample encode an identical CDR3 as well. The rearrangement links TRBV7-8 to TRBJ1-5, with D maybe TRBD1 (5 bases). This CDR3 contains 12 residues. With 1 base removed from V and 7 bases from J, the gap between germline ends came to 5 bases. Germline V CDR1 and CDR2: SGHVS, FQNEAQ. This CDR3 reads CASSLGDQPQHF. In nucleotides, the CDR3 is TGTGCCAGCAGCTTAGGGGACCAGCCCCAGCATTTT.

The chain combines TRBV27 with TRBJ2-1; 11 positions agree with TRBD2. The germline V gene encodes CDR1 MNHEY and CDR2 SMNVEV (reference sequence). The CDR3 runs to 17 residues. The junction had 6 bases not matched to a gene; V was cut back by 1 base and J by 4 bases. The CDR3 DNA follows: TGTGCCAGCAGTTTATATGGGGGACTAGCGGCGTACAATGAGCAGTTCTTC. Translation: CASSLYGGLAAYNEQFF.

The table lists this clone with a count of one. This specimen includes other DNA sequences encoding the same CDR3. The chain recombines TRBV5-4 with TRBJ1-2, with D unclear. Trimming pared 0 bases from V and 8 bases from J, leaving 5 bases between. The CDR3 extends over 11 amino acids. Germline V CDR1 and CDR2: SGHNT, YYREEE (reference sequence). The CDR3 coding sequence is TGTGCCAGCAGCTTGGTAGGGGGCTACACCTTC. Its protein is CASSLVGGYTF.

This clone occurred a few times. The gene calls are TRBV19 and TRBJ1-5; D is uncertain. The CDR3 covers 15 residues. Germline V gene data show CDR1 as LNHDA and CDR2 as SQIVND (reference sequence). The V end was cut by 4 bases, the J end by 0 bases, with 10 bases between. CDR3 sequence reads: CASSKAAHSNQPQHF. For the CDR3, the DNA is TGTGCCAGTAGTAAAGCCGCTCATAGCAATCAGCCCCAGCATTTT.

This chain links TRBV11-2 with TRBJ2-7; D uncertain. Germline values: CDR1 SGHAT, CDR2 FQNNGV. The ends were cut back, 3 bases at V and 1 base at J, with 1 base in the middle. This CDR3 contains 11 residues. This CDR3 reads CASSFSYEQYF. In nucleotides, the CDR3 is TGTGCCAGCAGCTTTTCCTACGAGCAGTACTTC.